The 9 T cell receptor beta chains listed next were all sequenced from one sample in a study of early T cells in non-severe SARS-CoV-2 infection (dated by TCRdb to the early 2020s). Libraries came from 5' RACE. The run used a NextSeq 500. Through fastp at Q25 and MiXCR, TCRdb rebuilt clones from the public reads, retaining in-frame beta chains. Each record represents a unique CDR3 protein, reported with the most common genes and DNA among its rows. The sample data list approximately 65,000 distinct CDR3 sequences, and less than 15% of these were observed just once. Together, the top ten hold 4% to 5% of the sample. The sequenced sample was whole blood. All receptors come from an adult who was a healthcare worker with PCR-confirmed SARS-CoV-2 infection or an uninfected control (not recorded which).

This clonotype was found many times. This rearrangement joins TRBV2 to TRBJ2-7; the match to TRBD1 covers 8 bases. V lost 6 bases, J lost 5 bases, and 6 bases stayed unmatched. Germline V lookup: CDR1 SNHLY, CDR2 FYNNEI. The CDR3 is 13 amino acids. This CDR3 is CASRGPDRDEQYF. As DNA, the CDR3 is TGTGCCAGCAGGGGCCCGGACAGGGACGAGCAGTACTTC.

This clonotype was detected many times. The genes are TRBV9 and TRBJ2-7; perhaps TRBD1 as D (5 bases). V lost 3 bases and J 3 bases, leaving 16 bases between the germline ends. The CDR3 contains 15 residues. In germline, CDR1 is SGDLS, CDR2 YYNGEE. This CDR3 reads CASSGGVGVFYEQYF. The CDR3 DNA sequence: TGTGCCAGCAGCGGGGGTGTAGGGGTTTTCTACGAGCAGTACTTC. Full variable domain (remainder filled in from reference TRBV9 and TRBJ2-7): DSGVTQTPKHLITATGQRVTLRCSPRSGDLSVYWYQQSLDQGLQFLIQYYNGEERAKGNILERFSAQQFPDLHSELNLSSLELGDSALYFCASSGGVGVFYEQYFGPGTRLTVT.

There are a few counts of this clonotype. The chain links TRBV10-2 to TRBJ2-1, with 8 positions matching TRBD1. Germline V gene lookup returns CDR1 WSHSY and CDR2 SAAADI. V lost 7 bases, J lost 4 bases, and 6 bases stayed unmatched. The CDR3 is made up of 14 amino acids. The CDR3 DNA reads TGCGCCAGCATGCAGGGGGCGGGGTACAATGAGCAGTTCTTC. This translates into CASMQGAGYNEQFF.

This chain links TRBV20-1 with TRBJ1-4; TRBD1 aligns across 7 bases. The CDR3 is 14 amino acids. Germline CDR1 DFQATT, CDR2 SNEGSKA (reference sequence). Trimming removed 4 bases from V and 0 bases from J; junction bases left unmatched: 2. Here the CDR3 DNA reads TGCAGTGCTAAACAGGGGCCAACTAATGAAAAACTGTTTTTT. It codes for CSAKQGPTNEKLFF.

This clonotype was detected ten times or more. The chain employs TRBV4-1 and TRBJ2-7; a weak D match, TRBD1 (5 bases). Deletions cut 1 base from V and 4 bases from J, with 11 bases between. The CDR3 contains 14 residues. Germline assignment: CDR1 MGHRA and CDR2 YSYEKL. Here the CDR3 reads CASSQALQAYEQYF. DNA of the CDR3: TGCGCCAGCAGCCAAGCTCTACAGGCGTACGAGCAGTACTTC.

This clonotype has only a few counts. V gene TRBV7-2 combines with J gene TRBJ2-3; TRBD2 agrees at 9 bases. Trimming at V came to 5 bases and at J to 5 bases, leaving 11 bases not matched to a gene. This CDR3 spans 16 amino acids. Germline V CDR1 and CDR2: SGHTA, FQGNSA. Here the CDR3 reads CASSPSSIAGVDTQYF. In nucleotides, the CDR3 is TGTGCCAGCAGCCCATCTTCTATAGCGGGGGTAGATACGCAGTATTTT. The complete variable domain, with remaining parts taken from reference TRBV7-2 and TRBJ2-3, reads GAGVSQSPSNKVTEKGKDVELRCDPISGHTALYWYRQSLGQGLEFLIYFQGNSAPDKSGLPSDRFSAERTGGSVSTLTIQRTQQEDSAVYLCASSPSSIAGVDTQYFGPGTRLTVL.

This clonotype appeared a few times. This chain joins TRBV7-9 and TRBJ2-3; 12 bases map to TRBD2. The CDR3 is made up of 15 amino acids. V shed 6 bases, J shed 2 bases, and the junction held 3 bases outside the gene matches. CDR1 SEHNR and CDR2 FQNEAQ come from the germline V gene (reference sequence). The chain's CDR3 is CASSRTSGNTDTQYF. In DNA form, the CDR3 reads TGTGCCAGCAGTCGGACTAGCGGGAACACAGATACGCAGTATTTT.

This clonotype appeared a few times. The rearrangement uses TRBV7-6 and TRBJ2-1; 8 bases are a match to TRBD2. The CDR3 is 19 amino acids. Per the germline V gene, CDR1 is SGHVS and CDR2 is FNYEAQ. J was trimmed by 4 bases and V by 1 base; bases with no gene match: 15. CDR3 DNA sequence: TGTGCCAGCAGCTTAGGTAGCGCTGGGGCGGGGGGTCGATACAATGAGCAGTTCTTC. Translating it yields CASSLGSAGAGGRYNEQFF.

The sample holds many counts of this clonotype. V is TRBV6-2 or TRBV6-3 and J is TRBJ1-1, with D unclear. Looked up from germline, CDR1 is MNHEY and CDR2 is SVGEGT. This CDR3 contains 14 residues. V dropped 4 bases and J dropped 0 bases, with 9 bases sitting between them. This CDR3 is CASSSGTLNTEAFF. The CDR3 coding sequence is TGTGCCAGCAGTTCCGGAACCCTGAACACTGAAGCTTTCTTT.